The 27 T cell receptor beta chains below all came from one sample that was sequenced in a study of blood T cell repertoires in COVID-19. TCRdb keeps only in-frame clones here, not all; method: immunoSEQ multiplex PCR. The data contain approximately 91,000 clones, around 80% of them singletons. Sequenced material: peripheral blood. These TCRs come from a man between 70 and 80 years old with acute or convalescent COVID-19.

This chain links TRBV3-1 (or the pseudogene TRBV3-2) with TRBJ1-2, with 10 nucleotides matching TRBD1. This CDR3 comprises 15 residues. CDR1 and CDR2 (germline): LGHDT, YNNKEL (reference sequence). V lost 4 bases and J lost 4; bases outside the gene matches: 6. The CDR3 DNA sequence: TGTGCCAGCAGCCCCCGGGACAGGGGCGGCTATGGCTACACCTTC. Translation gives CASSPRDRGGYGYTF.

This chain connects TRBV5-1 to TRBJ2-5, with 12 bases lining up with TRBD2. This CDR3 has 16 amino acids. The germline gives CDR1 SGHRS, CDR2 YFSETQ. The junction had 9 bases not matched to a gene; V was cut back by 4 bases and J by 5 bases. The CDR3 DNA sequence: TGCGCCAGCAGCACCCGGACTAGCGGGACAAGTGAGACCCAGTACTTC. Its protein is CASSTRTSGTSETQYF.

This clone was counted only a few times. The chain links TRBV2 to TRBJ2-1, with 7 bases fitting TRBD1. The CDR3 consists of 17 residues. The trim removed 6 bases at V and 2 bases at J, leaving 13 bases unmatched. Germline CDR1 reads SNHLY; CDR2 reads FYNNEI. The CDR3 loop is CASRQRPGTEAYNEQFF. DNA for the CDR3: TGTGCCAGCAGGCAACGCCCCGGGACAGAAGCCTACAATGAGCAGTTCTTC.

This chain links TRBV5-1 with TRBJ1-2, with TRBD1 matching 9 bases. Germline trimming cut 4 bases from V and 6 bases from J; bases unmatched to any gene: 7. The CDR3 is 14 residues long. Germline values: CDR1 SGHRS, CDR2 YFSETQ. The DNA for the CDR3 is TGCGCCAGCAGCCCGGGACAGGGAACGGATGGCTACACCTTC. This encodes CASSPGQGTDGYTF.

The chain has TRBV7-9 and TRBJ2-3; D gene uncertain. CDR3 length: 12 residues. Trimming removed 8 bases from V and 1 base from J, with 7 bases in between. CDR1 and CDR2 (germline): SEHNR, FQNEAQ (reference sequence). The CDR3 DNA reads as TGTGCCAGCGGTCAGGGCACAGATACGCAGTATTTT. Protein product: CASGQGTDTQYF.

The chain uses TRBV6-5 and TRBJ2-3; D call uncertain. This CDR3 has 15 residues. Germline lookup yields CDR1 MNHEY and CDR2 SVGAGI. V was clipped by 6 bases and J by 6 bases, with 19 bases between them. CDR3 protein: CASRLSPGPGDTQYF. In DNA form, the CDR3 reads TGTGCCAGCAGGTTATCCCCGGGTCCGGGTGATACGCAGTATTTT.

This clone was recorded only once. The V call is TRBV2, the J call TRBJ2-6; perhaps TRBD2 as D (6 bases). Germline V CDR1 and CDR2: SNHLY, FYNNEI. The CDR3 spans 15 residues. Trimming removed 7 bases at V and 6 bases at J, with 16 bases between. CDR3 amino acids: CASTGSGVKANVLTF. The CDR3 DNA follows: TGTGCCAGCACCGGGTCGGGAGTTAAGGCCAACGTCCTGACTTTC.

The table lists this clone with a few counts. V and J are TRBV3-1 (or the pseudogene TRBV3-2) and TRBJ1-2; D gene ambiguous. V shed 3 bases and J shed 5 bases, with 4 bases lying between them. Germline CDR1 reads LGHDT; CDR2 reads YNNKEL (reference sequence). This CDR3 spans 11 amino acids. CDR3 protein: CASSQTYGYTF. CDR3 nucleotides: TGTGCCAGCAGCCAGACTTATGGCTACACCTTC.

This clone was picked up a small number of times. The same CDR3 is also encoded by other DNA sequences in this sample. The rearrangement joins TRBV6-5 to TRBJ1-6, with D possibly TRBD1 on 6 matching bases. This CDR3 is built from 14 residues. V was clipped by 6 bases and J by 3 bases, with 9 bases between them. Germline loops: CDR1 MNHEY, CDR2 SVGAGI. The CDR3 sequence is CASSRTVYNSPLHF. CDR3 DNA sequence: TGTGCCAGCAGCCGGACAGTCTATAATTCACCCCTCCACTTT.

The V call is TRBV13, the J call TRBJ1-3; 8 bases line up with TRBD1. Germline-derived CDR1 and CDR2 are PRHDT and FYEKMQ (reference sequence). The CDR3 has 16 amino acids. Unmatched junction bases numbered 3, after V lost 0 bases and J lost 2 bases. The CDR3, as DNA: TGTGCCAGCAGCTTAGGCCCGACAGGGGCTGGAAACACCATATATTTT. Translated, it gives CASSLGPTGAGNTIYF.

The chain has TRBV7-8 and TRBJ2-7; D gene unclear. The CDR3 spans 13 residues. CDR1 is SGHVS and CDR2 is FQNEAQ in the germline V gene. V shed 2 bases and J shed 0 bases, with 5 bases lying between them. In DNA form, the CDR3 reads TGTGCCAGCAGCTTAAAGAGCTCCTACGAGCAGTACTTC. This gives the protein CASSLKSSYEQYF.

V is TRBV6-2 or TRBV6-3 and J is TRBJ2-7, with TRBD2 matching 14 bases. The V and J ends lost 2 bases and 10 bases, in that order; junction bases with no gene match: 10. The CDR3 has 16 residues. Looked up from germline, CDR1 is MNHEY and CDR2 is SVGEGT. The CDR3, as DNA: TGTGCCAGCAGTTACCCAACGGGACTAGCGGGAGCGGAACAGTACTTC. It encodes CASSYPTGLAGAEQYF.

This clone has more than one count but fewer than ten. This rearrangement joins TRBV12-3 or TRBV12-4 to TRBJ2-7; 11 bases fit TRBD1. This CDR3 has 13 residues. With 8 bases clipped from V and 3 bases from J, the junction kept 3 bases outside the gene matches. The CDR3 nucleotides read TGTGCCAGCGCCGGGACAGGGGGCTACGAGCAGTACTTC. The encoded protein is CASAGTGGYEQYF.

The chain joins TRBV9 to TRBJ2-5; TRBD2 is a possible D gene (5 bases). Germline CDR1 and CDR2: SGDLS and YYNGEE. The CDR3 is 14 amino acids. With 3 bases removed from V and 9 bases from J, the gap between germline ends came to 18 bases. CDR3 nucleotide sequence: TGTGCCAGCAGCGCTCTCTCCGGCGTCGGGGCCCAGTACTTC. Amino acid sequence: CASSALSGVGAQYF.

This sequence joins TRBV5-6 and TRBJ2-7; D might be TRBD2 (6 bases). Trimming left V 0 bases short and J 9 bases short, with 10 bases between. The germline V gene has CDR1 SGHDT and CDR2 YYEEEE. This CDR3 has 12 amino acids. CDR3 protein: CASSLAVGGQYF. The CDR3 DNA reads TGTGCCAGCAGCTTGGCCGTCGGGGGGCAGTACTTC. The variable domain in full, completed from reference TRBV5-6 and TRBJ2-7, reads DAGVTQSPTHLIKTRGQQVTLRCSPKSGHDTVSWYQQALGQGPQFIFQYYEEEERQRGNFPDRFSGHQFPNYSSELNVNALLLGDSALYLCASSLAVGGQYFGPGTRLTVT.

The genes are TRBV28 and TRBJ2-5; D not certain. Germline lookup yields CDR1 MDHEN and CDR2 SYDVKM. The CDR3 runs 14 residues. The ends were cut back, 1 base at V and 5 bases at J, with 11 bases in the middle. CDR3 nucleotide sequence: TGTGCCAGCAGTTTATATCGGAGTTGGGAGACCCAGTACTTC. Encoded protein: CASSLYRSWETQYF.

The chain links TRBV5-1 to TRBJ2-1; 9 nucleotides agree with TRBD1. J gave up 5 bases and V 1 base, and 4 bases lay outside the gene matches. The germline CDR1 and CDR2 sequences are SGHRS and YFSETQ. The CDR3 runs 15 residues. Here the CDR3 reads CASSLWDRDNNEQFF. The CDR3 DNA sequence: TGCGCCAGCAGCTTGTGGGACAGGGATAACAATGAGCAGTTCTTC.

The genes are TRBV19 and TRBJ2-7, with a possible D match to TRBD2 (7 bases). Between the trimmed V and J ends, which lost 7 bases and 1 base, there was a span of 20 bases. The CDR3 contains 16 residues. The V gene's germline CDR1 is LNHDA and CDR2 SQIVND (reference sequence). The DNA of the CDR3 is TGTGCCAGTACCCCAAGGGGGGGTACTGGGTCCTACGAGCAGTACTTC. It encodes CASTPRGGTGSYEQYF.

The rearrangement joins TRBV10-3 to TRBJ1-6; no definite D call. The length of the CDR3 is 14 residues. Trimming removed 3 bases from V and 8 bases from J, with 11 bases in between. Germline CDR1 and CDR2: ENHRY and SYGVKD. Here the CDR3 DNA reads TGTGCCATCAGTGAAGCCGGGGTCGATTCACCCCTCCACTTT. This codes for CAISEAGVDSPLHF.

This clone has at least ten counts. The chain has TRBV11-2 and TRBJ2-7; TRBD2 aligns across 7 bases. The length of the CDR3 is 13 residues. Trimming removed 3 bases from V and 3 bases from J; junction bases left unmatched: 2. The germline V gene encodes CDR1 SGHAT and CDR2 FQNNGV. The CDR3 region has the DNA TGTGCCAGCAGCTTGGGGGGGAACTACGAGCAGTACTTC. It is translated as CASSLGGNYEQYF.

This clone occurred once. This chain joins TRBV5-1 and TRBJ2-7, with 8 bases aligning to TRBD1. From germline, CDR1 is SGHRS and CDR2 YFSETQ. The trim removed 4 bases at V and 5 bases at J, leaving 8 bases unmatched. CDR3 length: 14 residues. CDR3 sequence: CASSGSGTGHEQYF. The CDR3, as DNA: TGCGCCAGCAGCGGGTCCGGGACAGGCCACGAGCAGTACTTC.

The gene calls are TRBV4-1 and TRBJ2-7, with TRBD2 as a possible D gene (6 bases). V lost 3 bases to trimming and J lost 3 bases, with 15 bases between them. The CDR3 runs to 15 residues. CDR1 is MGHRA, CDR2 YSYEKL, per germline. The DNA of the CDR3 is TGCGCCAGCAGCCAGATACCGGGACTCTTCTACGAGCAGTACTTC. It encodes CASSQIPGLFYEQYF.

The chain carries TRBV28 and TRBJ1-5; D gene ambiguous. Trimming removed 6 bases at V and 0 bases at J, with 12 bases between. Germline CDR1 reads MDHEN; CDR2 reads SYDVKM. The CDR3 totals 15 residues. DNA for the CDR3: TGTGCCAGCAGACCCGGACTTTTTAGCAATCAGCCCCAGCATTTT. Encoded protein: CASRPGLFSNQPQHF.

The gene calls are TRBV27 and TRBJ2-6; 8 bases line up with TRBD1. CDR1 and CDR2 from the germline V gene are MNHEY and SMNVEV (reference sequence). With V trimmed by 6 bases and J by 0 bases, 10 bases remained unmatched. The CDR3 sequence is 18 residues long. The CDR3 reads CASRRAGTGSSGANVLTF. The CDR3 coding sequence is TGTGCCAGCAGGCGCGCCGGGACAGGCTCCTCTGGGGCCAACGTCCTGACTTTC.

As for this clone: A junction end diverges from the germline sequence, so it may reflect a read error. The chain is built from TRBV28 and TRBJ1-3, with D maybe TRBD1 (6 bases). The CDR3 has 14 residues. Germline V gives CDR1 MDHEN, CDR2 SYDVKM. The CDR3 nucleotides read TGTGCCAGCAGCAGAGGGACATCTGGTAACACCATATATTTT. Encoded protein: CASSRGTSGNTIYF.

The rearrangement links TRBV28 to TRBJ1-4; 9 nucleotides align to TRBD1. V gave up 5 bases and J gave up 4 bases; unmatched junction bases: 8. CDR3 size: 16 residues. Germline CDR1 is MDHEN and CDR2 is SYDVKM. The CDR3 loop is CASSLGQGEGNEKLFF. Written as DNA, the CDR3 is TGTGCCAGCAGTCTGGGACAGGGAGAGGGTAATGAAAAACTGTTTTTT.

The CDR3 DNA reads as TGTGCCAGCAGCCCTATCCGGGGACAGGGGTACAATGAGCAGTTCTTC. Amino acids: CASSPIRGQGYNEQFF. This chain connects TRBV11-2 to TRBJ2-1; 10 bases align to TRBD1. Germline CDR1 SGHAT, CDR2 FQNNGV. The CDR3 is made up of 16 amino acids. Unmatched junction bases numbered 8, after V lost 5 bases and J lost 4 bases.